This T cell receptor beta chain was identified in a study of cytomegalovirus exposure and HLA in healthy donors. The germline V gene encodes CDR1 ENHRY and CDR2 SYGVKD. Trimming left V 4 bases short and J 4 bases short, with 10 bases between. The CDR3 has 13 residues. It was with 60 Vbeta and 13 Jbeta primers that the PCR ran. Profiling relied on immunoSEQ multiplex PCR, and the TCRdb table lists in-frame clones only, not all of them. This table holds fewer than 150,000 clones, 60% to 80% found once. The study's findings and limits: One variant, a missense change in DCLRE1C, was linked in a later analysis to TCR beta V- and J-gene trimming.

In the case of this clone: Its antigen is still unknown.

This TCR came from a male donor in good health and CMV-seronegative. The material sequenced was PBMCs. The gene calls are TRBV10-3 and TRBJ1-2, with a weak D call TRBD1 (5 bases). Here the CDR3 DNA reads TGTGCCATCAGTGGGGGCAGGACCTATGGCTACACCTTC. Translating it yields CAISGGRTYGYTF.